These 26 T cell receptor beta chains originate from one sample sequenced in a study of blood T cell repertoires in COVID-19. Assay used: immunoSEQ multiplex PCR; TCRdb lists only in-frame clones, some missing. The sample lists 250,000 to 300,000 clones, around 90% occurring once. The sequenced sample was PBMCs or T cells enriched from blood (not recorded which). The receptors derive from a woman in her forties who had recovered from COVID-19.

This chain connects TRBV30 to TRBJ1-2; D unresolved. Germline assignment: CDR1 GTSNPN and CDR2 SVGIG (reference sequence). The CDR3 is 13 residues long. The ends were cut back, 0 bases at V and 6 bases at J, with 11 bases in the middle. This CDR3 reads CAWSVWTGDGYTF. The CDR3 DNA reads TGTGCCTGGAGTGTATGGACGGGAGATGGCTACACCTTC.

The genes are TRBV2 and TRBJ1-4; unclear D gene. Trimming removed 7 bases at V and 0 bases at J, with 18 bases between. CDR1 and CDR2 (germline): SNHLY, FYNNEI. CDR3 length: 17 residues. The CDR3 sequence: CASTFGTVVATNEKLFF. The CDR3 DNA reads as TGTGCCAGCACTTTTGGTACAGTAGTTGCAACTAATGAAAAACTGTTTTTT.

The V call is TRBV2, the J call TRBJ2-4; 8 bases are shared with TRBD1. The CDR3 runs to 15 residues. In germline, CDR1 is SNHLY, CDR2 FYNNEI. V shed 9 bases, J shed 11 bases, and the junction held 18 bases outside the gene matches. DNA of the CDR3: TGTGCCAGGGGGTCGACGGGACAGGCCCACTCCCTTCAGTACTTC. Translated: CARGSTGQAHSLQYF.

The CDR3 protein is CASSPFLAVSTNEKLFF. The CDR3 nucleotides are TGTGCCAGCAGCCCGTTCTTAGCCGTTAGCACTAATGAAAAACTGTTTTTT. The V and J genes are TRBV5-5 and TRBJ1-4; D is unresolved. Trimming cost V 4 bases and J 2 bases, with 18 bases left between them. The CDR3 is 17 amino acids. Looked up from germline, CDR1 is SGHKS and CDR2 is YYEKEE (reference sequence).

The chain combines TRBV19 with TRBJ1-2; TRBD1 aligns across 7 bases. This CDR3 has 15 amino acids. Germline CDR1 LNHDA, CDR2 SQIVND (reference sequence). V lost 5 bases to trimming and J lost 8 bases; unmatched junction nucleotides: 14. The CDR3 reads CASSWDSSGFQGYTF. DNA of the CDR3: TGTGCCAGTAGTTGGGACAGTTCAGGGTTCCAGGGCTACACCTTC.

CDR3 region: CASTKRRNTEAFF. The CDR3 bases are TGTGCCAGCACCAAGAGGAGAAACACTGAAGCTTTCTTT. The V gene is TRBV12-3 or TRBV12-4, the J gene TRBJ1-1; D unclear. The CDR3 totals 13 residues. V was cut by 7 bases and J by 2 bases, with 11 bases left in between.

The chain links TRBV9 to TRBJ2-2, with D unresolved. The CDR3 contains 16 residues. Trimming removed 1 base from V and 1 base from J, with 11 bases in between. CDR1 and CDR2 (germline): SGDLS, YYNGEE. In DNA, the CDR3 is TGTGCCAGCAGCGTATCGGCGGAGAGGAACACCGGGGAGCTGTTTTTT. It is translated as CASSVSAERNTGELFF.

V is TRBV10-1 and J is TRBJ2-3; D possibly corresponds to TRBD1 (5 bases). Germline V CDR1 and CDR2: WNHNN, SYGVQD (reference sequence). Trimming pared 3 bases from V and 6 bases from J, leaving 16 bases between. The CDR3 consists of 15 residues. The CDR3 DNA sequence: TGCGCCAGCAGTGATTCACCGCTCAAGGGGGATACGCAGTATTTT. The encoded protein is CASSDSPLKGDTQYF.

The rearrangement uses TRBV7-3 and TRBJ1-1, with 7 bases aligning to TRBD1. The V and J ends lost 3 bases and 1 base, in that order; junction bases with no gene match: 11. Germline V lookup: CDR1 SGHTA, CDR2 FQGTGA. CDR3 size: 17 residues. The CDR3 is CASSFGGPTGRNTEAFF. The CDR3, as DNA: TGTGCCAGCAGCTTCGGTGGCCCGACAGGGAGGAACACTGAAGCTTTCTTT.

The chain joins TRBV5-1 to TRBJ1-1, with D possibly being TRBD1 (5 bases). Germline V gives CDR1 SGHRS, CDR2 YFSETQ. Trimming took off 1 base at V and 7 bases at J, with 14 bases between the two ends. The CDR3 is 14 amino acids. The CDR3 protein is CASSLRQGKGEAFF. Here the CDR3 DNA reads TGCGCCAGCAGCTTGAGGCAGGGTAAGGGTGAAGCTTTCTTT.

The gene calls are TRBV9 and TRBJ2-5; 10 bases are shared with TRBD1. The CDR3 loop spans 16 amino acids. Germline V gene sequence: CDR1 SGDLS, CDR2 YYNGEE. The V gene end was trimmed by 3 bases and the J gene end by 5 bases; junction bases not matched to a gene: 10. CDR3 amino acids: CASSGPGTGVLETQYF. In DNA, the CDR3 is TGTGCCAGCAGCGGGCCCGGGACAGGGGTTTTGGAGACCCAGTACTTC.

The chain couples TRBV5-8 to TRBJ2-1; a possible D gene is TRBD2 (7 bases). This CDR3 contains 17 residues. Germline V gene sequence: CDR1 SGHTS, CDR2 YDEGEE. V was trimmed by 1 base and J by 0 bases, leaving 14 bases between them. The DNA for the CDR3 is TGTGCCAGCAGCTTGAAAAGGGGGGGAAGCTCCTACAATGAGCAGTTCTTC. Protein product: CASSLKRGGSSYNEQFF.

This chain's CDR3 is CARSGGTGETF. For the CDR3, the DNA is TGTGCCAGAAGCGGAGGGACAGGGGAAACCTTC. This chain joins TRBV5-3 and TRBJ1-2, with 10 positions matching TRBD1. TRBV5-3 is filed as an ORF, its function uncertain. The CDR3 runs 11 residues. V was clipped by 4 bases and J by 14 bases; unmatched bases: 5.

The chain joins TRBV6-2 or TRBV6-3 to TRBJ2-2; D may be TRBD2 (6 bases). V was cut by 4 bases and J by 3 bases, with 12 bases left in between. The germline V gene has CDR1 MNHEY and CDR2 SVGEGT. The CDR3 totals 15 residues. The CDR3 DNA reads TGTGCCAGCAGTTTGATAGAGCGGGACACCGGGGAGCTGTTTTTT. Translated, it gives CASSLIERDTGELFF.

CDR3 in DNA: TGTGCCAGCAGCTCACCTACAACTAATGAAAAACTGTTTTTT. Residues: CASSSPTTNEKLFF. J is TRBJ1-4 and V is TRBV7-2; the D is unclear. The ends were cut back, 4 bases at V and 0 bases at J, with 6 bases in the middle. This CDR3 comprises 14 residues. Germline-derived CDR1 and CDR2 are SGHTA and FQGNSA. Drawing the rest from reference TRBV7-2 and TRBJ1-4, the complete variable domain is GAGVSQSPSNKVTEKGKDVELRCDPISGHTALYWYRQSLGQGLEFLIYFQGNSAPDKSGLPSDRFSAERTGGSVSTLTIQRTQQEDSAVYLCASSSPTTNEKLFFGSGTQLSVL.

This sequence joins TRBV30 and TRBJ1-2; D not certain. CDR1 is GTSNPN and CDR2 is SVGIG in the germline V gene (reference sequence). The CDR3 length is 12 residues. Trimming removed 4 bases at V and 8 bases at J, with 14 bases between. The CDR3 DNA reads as TGTGCCTGGAATCTGGGTCCGGGGGGCTACACCTTC. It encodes CAWNLGPGGYTF.

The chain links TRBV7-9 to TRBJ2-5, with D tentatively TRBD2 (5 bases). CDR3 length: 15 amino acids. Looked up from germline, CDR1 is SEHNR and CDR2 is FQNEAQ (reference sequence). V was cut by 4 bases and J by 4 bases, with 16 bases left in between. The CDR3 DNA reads TGTGCCAGCAGCTCAATGGCGGGCGGTGGAGAGACCCAGTACTTC. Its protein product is CASSSMAGGGETQYF.

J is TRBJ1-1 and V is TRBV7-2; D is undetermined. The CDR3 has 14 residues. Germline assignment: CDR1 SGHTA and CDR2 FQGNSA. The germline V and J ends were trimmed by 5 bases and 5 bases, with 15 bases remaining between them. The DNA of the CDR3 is TGTGCCAGCAGCCCCCGCTTCTCCGGGACTGAAGCTTTCTTT. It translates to CASSPRFSGTEAFF.

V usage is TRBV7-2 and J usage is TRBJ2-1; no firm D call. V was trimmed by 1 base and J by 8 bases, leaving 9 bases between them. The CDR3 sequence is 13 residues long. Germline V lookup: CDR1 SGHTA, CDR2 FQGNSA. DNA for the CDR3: TGTGCCAGCAGCTTAGGGCTGGGCGATGAGCAGTTCTTC. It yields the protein CASSLGLGDEQFF.

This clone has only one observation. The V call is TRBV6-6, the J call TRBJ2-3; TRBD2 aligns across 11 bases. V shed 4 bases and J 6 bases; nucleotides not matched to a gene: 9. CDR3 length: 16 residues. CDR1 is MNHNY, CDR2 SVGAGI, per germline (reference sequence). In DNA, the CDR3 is TGTGCCAGCAGTTTCATTAGCGGGGGGGCCGGGGATACGCAGTATTTT. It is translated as CASSFISGGAGDTQYF.

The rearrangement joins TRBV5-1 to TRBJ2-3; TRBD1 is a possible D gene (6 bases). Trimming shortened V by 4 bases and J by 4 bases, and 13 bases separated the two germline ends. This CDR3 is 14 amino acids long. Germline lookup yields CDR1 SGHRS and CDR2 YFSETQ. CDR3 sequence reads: CASSRTGSPDTQYF. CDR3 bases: TGCGCCAGCAGCAGAACAGGGTCCCCAGATACGCAGTATTTT.

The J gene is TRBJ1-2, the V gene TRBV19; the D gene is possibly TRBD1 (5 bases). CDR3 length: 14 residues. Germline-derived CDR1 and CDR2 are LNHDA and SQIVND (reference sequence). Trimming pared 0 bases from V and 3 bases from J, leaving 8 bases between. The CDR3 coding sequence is TGTGCCAGTAGTATAGAGGGGCAGTACTATGGCTACACCTTC. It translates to CASSIEGQYYGYTF.

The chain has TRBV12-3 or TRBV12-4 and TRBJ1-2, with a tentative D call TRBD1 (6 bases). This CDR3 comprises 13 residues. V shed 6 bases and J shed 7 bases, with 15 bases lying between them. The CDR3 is CASSHRTGTGYTF. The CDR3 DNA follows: TGTGCCAGCAGCCACCGTACAGGGACTGGCTACACCTTC.

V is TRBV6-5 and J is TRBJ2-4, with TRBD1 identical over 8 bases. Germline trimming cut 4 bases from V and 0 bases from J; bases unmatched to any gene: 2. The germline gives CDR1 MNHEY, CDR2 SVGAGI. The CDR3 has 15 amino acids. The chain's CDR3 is CASSFRGRAKNIQYF. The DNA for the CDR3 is TGTGCCAGCAGTTTCAGGGGGCGAGCCAAAAACATTCAGTACTTC.

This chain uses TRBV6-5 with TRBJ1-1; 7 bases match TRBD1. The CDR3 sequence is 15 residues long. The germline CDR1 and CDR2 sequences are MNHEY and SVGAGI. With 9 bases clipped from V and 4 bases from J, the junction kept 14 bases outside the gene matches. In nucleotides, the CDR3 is TGTGCCAGTACGAAACAGGGGAACCGGGGCACTGAAGCTTTCTTT. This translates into CASTKQGNRGTEAFF.

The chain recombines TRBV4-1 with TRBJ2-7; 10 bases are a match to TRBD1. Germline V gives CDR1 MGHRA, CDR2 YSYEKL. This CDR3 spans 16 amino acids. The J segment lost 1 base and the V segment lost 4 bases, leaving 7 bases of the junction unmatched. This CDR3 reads CASSPRTGGGSYEQYF. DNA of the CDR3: TGCGCCAGCAGCCCCAGGACAGGGGGAGGATCCTACGAGCAGTACTTC.